Listed below are T cell receptor beta chains from one sample, sequenced in a study of cytomegalovirus exposure and HLA in healthy donors. Sequencing was performed with immunoSEQ multiplex PCR; in TCRdb, only in-frame clones are kept and a portion is missing. The sample lists a few hundred thousand clones, approximately 70% occurring once. Sequenced: PBMCs. These receptors were taken from a female donor in good health and CMV-seronegative. CDR3s include the opening cysteine and the closing phenylalanine or tryptophan. A D gene is named only where the DNA matches it firmly. Part of the rows lack a size; the others show once, few, many or a class for expanded clones.

CDR3aa | CDR3nt | j_gene | abundance | d_gene | v_gene
CASSRTLYNEQFF | TGTGCCAGCAGTCGGACTCTTTACAATGAGCAGTTCTTC | TRBJ2-1 | - | - | TRBV6-4
CASSLAEWVAGYEQYF | TGCGCCAGCAGCTTGGCCGAGTGGGTAGCGGGCTACGAGCAGTACTTC | TRBJ2-7 | - | TRBD2 | TRBV5-1
CASCPGTGSYEQYF | TGTGCCAGCTGCCCCGGGACAGGGTCCTACGAGCAGTACTTC | TRBJ2-7 | - | TRBD1 | TRBV16
CASSLLRDYEQYF | TGTGCCAGCAGTTTGCTTCGGGACTACGAGCAGTACTTC | TRBJ2-7 | - | - | TRBV27
CASSFRMGQGGQETQYF | TGCGCCAGCAGCTTCCGGATGGGACAGGGAGGCCAAGAGACCCAGTACTTC | TRBJ2-5 | - | TRBD1 | TRBV5-1
CASSRGSTDTQYF | TGTGCCAGCAGCCGGGGGAGCACAGATACGCAGTATTTT | TRBJ2-3 | - | - | TRBV6-4
CASSSRTSGTMNEQFF | TGTGCCAGCAGCTCCCGGACTAGCGGGACTATGAATGAGCAGTTCTTC | TRBJ2-1 | - | - | TRBV21-1
CASSPDLAGPYEQYF | TGTGCCAGCAGTCCAGACCTAGCGGGACCCTACGAGCAGTACTTC | TRBJ2-7 | - | TRBD2 | TRBV6-1
CASRVAGSSYNEQFF | TGTGCCAGCAGGGTAGCGGGAAGCTCCTACAATGAGCAGTTCTTC | TRBJ2-1 | once | TRBD2 | TRBV9
CASSNGQGVYEQYF | TGCGCCAGCAGCAACGGACAGGGGGTCTACGAGCAGTACTTC | TRBJ2-7 | few | TRBD1 | TRBV5-1
CASSKTGLGTEAFF | TGTGCCAGCAGCAAGACAGGTCTTGGCACTGAAGCTTTCTTT | TRBJ1-1 | - | - | TRBV7-3
CASSPPPGTRVTTGELFF | TGTGCCAGCAGCCCCCCCCCGGGAACTAGGGTTACTACCGGGGAGCTGTTTTTT | TRBJ2-2 | once | - | TRBV7-9
CAGGLAGAFTGELFF | TGTGCCGGCGGACTAGCGGGAGCGTTCACCGGGGAGCTGTTTTTT | TRBJ2-2 | - | TRBD2 | TRBV28
CASSLLAGGSKNYGYTF | TGTGCCAGCAGCTTGCTGGCAGGAGGATCAAAAAACTATGGCTACACCTTC | TRBJ1-2 | few | - | TRBV5-6
CASSPPRGDTQYF | TGTGCCAGCAGCCCGCCGAGGGGGGATACGCAGTATTTT | TRBJ2-3 | - | - | TRBV11-2
CASSRLAGGPDTQYF | TGTGCCAGCAGTCGACTAGCGGGAGGGCCAGATACGCAGTATTTT | TRBJ2-3 | few | TRBD2 | TRBV6-1
CASRGTSGIQGNEQFF | TGTGCCAGCCGCGGTACTAGCGGGATTCAGGGAAATGAGCAGTTCTTC | TRBJ2-1 | few | - | TRBV21-1
CASRGLAGIYAYEQYF | TGTGCCAGCAGAGGACTAGCGGGTATCTACGCCTACGAGCAGTACTTC | TRBJ2-7 | - | TRBD2 | TRBV2
CASSEYGTTRYEQYF | TGTGCCAGCAGTGAATACGGGACTACGCGCTACGAGCAGTACTTC | TRBJ2-7 | few | TRBD2 | TRBV25-1
CASSAPPGLASTYEQYF | TGTGCCAGCAGTGCGCCACCGGGACTAGCGAGTACCTACGAGCAGTACTTC | TRBJ2-7 | - | TRBD2 | TRBV6-1
CASSVEAGLPQETQYF | TGTGCCAGCAGCGTAGAGGCAGGCTTGCCACAAGAGACCCAGTACTTC | TRBJ2-5 | once | - | TRBV9
CATRQVSSYEQYF | TGTGCCACCAGACAGGTGAGCTCCTACGAGCAGTACTTC | TRBJ2-7 | few | - | TRBV5-4
CASSDPTVGIGEKLFF | TGTGCCAGCAGCGACCCGACAGTTGGGATTGGTGAAAAACTGTTTTTT | TRBJ1-4 | - | - | TRBV9
CASSYKTGNEKLFF | TGTGCCAGCAGTTACAAGACGGGTAATGAAAAACTGTTTTTT | TRBJ1-4 | - | - | TRBV6-5
CASSFTLSYEQYF | TGTGCCAGCAGCTTCACTCTTTCCTACGAGCAGTACTTC | TRBJ2-7 | - | - | TRBV11-3
CASSLSTRSTDTQYF | TGCGCCAGCAGCTTGTCGACACGTAGCACAGATACGCAGTATTTT | TRBJ2-3 | - | - | TRBV5-1